This TCR beta chain came from a study of CD8+ T cells in alopecia areata. This CDR3 region has 14 residues. Trimming left V 0 bases short and J 5 bases short, with 10 bases between. Germline V gives CDR1 LNHNV, CDR2 YYDKDF (reference sequence). The study's findings and limits: Shared TCR sequences were less clear between patients than in mice, possibly partly from HLA diversity. Lesional tissue from the scalp (especially in alopecia totalis/universalis) showed higher clonality than normal scalp. Normal-skin resident alphabeta T cells also appear among scalp sample sequences.

In regard to this clone: What it recognizes is unknown. Other nucleotide sequences in the sample specify the same CDR3.

Extracted from the samples, RNA was reverse transcribed into cDNA to serve as the sequencing template. TCRdb's table, derived via immunoSEQ multiplex PCR, lists solely in-frame clones and lacks some. The repertoire holds about 4,200 clones, about 63% seen once, with about 18% in the top ten. The specimen sequenced was skin. The J gene is TRBJ1-1, the V gene TRBV15, with a weak D call TRBD1 (5 bases). The receptor's source is a human donor in good health. The CDR3: CATSRDFEGTEAFF. The CDR3, as DNA: TGTGCCACCAGCAGAGATTTCGAGGGGACTGAAGCTTTCTTT.